Sequencing of this T cell receptor (beta chain) was carried out in a study of T cell responses to AZD1222 COVID-19 vaccine. Notes on the study in general: Unmutated variant regions are reportedly targeted by nearly half of spike-specific TCRs.

Measured with immunoSEQ multiplex PCR; TCRdb has only the in-frame clones, and not every one. This sample carries some 150,000 clones, roughly nine tenths of them seen once, and the ten largest clones take less than 4.5%. Note on this clone: The antigen is undetermined.

The length of the CDR3 is 15 residues. Per germline, CDR1 MNHEY and CDR2 SVGAGI. V was pared by 6 bases and J by 7 bases, with 16 bases between. Sequenced material: peripheral blood, taken on day 0 of MenACWY control vaccination. This receptor was taken from an adult in good health. The V call is TRBV6-5, the J call TRBJ1-6; the D gene is possibly TRBD1 (6 bases). CDR3 in DNA: TGTGCCAGCAGACCACAGGGTTCCGTCAATTCACCCCTCCACTTT. It encodes CASRPQGSVNSPLHF.